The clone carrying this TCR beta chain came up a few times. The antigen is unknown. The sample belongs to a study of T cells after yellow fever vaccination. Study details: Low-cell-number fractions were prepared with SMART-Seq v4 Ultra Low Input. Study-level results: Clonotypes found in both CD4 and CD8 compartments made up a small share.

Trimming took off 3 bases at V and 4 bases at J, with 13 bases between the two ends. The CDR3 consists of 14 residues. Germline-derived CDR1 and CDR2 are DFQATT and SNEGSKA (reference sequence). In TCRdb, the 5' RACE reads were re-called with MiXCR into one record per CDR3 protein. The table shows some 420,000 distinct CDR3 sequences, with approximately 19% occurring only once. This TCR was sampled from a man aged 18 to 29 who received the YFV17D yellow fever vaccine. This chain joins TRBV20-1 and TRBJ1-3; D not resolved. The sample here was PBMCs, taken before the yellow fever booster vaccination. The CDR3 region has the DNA TGCAGTGCTAGGGCGAGAGCGGCGGGAAACACCATATATTTT. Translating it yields CSARARAAGNTIYF.